This T cell receptor beta chain was recovered during a study of read filtering for tumor transcriptome and immune sequencing. For the study at large: Among patients, approximately 17 were male and some 15 female, aged roughly 45 to 80 (mean around 66).

Sampling of bone marrow took place during active disease in every patient. As to this clonotype: The antigen is not known.

From roughly 390 ng of RNA, a library with molecular barcoded alpha/delta and beta/gamma adaptors was made. MiXCR, applied by TCRdb to the reads, yields one record per CDR3 protein. This sample yields 40,000 to 50,000 distinct CDR3 sequences, of which roughly 19% are seen a single time; less than 20% belongs to the top ten. Overall study results and limits: The CD138-negative fraction was mixed bone marrow immune cells, not pure T cells.

This CDR3 contains 14 residues. V shed 4 bases, J shed 5 bases, and the junction held 5 bases outside the gene matches. CDR1 is SGHTA and CDR2 is FQGNSA in the germline V gene. This TCR was sampled from a donor aged 40 or older with multiple myeloma. The J gene is TRBJ1-1, the V gene TRBV7-2; the match to TRBD1 covers 9 bases. Sequencing input: a population of CD138-negative cells sorted from bone marrow. CDR3 bases: TGTGCCAGCAGCTCGACAGGGGGAGGTACTGAAGCTTTCTTT. Amino acids: CASSSTGGGTEAFF.